This TCR beta chain was profiled in a study of OX40 agonist ivuxolimab in advanced cancers. On the study more broadly: Patient treatment consisted of intravenous ivuxolimab administration every 2 weeks at 0.01 to 10 mg/kg. General study points: Some nonresponders likewise displayed low normalized T-cell clonal expansion. Patients who responded partially at 0.1-3.0 mg/kg showed clonal expansion ranking among the lowest.

Sampling of blood occurred at baseline, cycle 4 day 1, and cycle 7 day 1. Sequenced by immunoSEQ multiplex PCR; TCRdb stores in-frame clones only, minus some. The sample yields 55,000 to 75,000 clones, 80% to 85% seen once. Of note for this clone: Its specificity is unknown.

CDR3 length: 17 residues. Germline V lookup: CDR1 MDHEN, CDR2 SYDVKM. V lost 3 bases to trimming and J lost 0 bases, with 16 bases between them. V gene TRBV28 combines with J gene TRBJ2-3, with a weak D call TRBD1 (6 bases). The sequence derives from an adult with an advanced solid tumor such as melanoma, head and neck, liver or kidney cancer. The specimen was CD4+ or CD8+ T cells sorted from blood, collected in a trial of the OX40 agonist ivuxolimab. The CDR3 bases are TGTGCCAGCAGTTTCCCCGAATCAGGGGCTAGCACAGATACGCAGTATTTT. The encoded protein is CASSFPESGASTDTQYF.